These 13 T cell receptor beta chains share one sample of origin, sequenced in a study of blood T cell repertoires in COVID-19. Repertoires were generated with immunoSEQ multiplex PCR, while TCRdb's copy carries only in-frame clones and drops some. The top ten clones hold approximately 10% of a sample with about 70,000 clones, 80% to 90% of them seen once. Sequenced sample: peripheral blood. The source is a young woman with acute or convalescent COVID-19.

This sequence joins TRBV7-9 and TRBJ2-1; maybe TRBD2 (5 bases). Germline lookup yields CDR1 SEHNR and CDR2 FQNEAQ (reference sequence). V was clipped by 3 bases and J by 8 bases, with 11 bases between them. This CDR3 comprises 13 residues. CDR3 residues: CASSFRGSYEQFF. DNA for the CDR3: TGTGCCAGCAGCTTCCGTGGGAGCTATGAGCAGTTCTTC.

The chain links TRBV27 to TRBJ2-3, with no clear D. The CDR3 length is 13 residues. Germline values: CDR1 MNHEY, CDR2 SMNVEV (reference sequence). V lost 4 bases to trimming and J lost 11 bases, with 16 bases between them. CDR3: CASSSPLGPGQYF. CDR3 DNA: TGTGCCAGCAGTTCTCCCCTTGGCCCGGGGCAGTATTTT.

The chain recombines TRBV4-1 with TRBJ1-6, with 7 bases fitting TRBD1. The ends lost 1 base at V and 6 bases at J; junction bases unmatched: 6. The V gene's germline CDR1 is MGHRA and CDR2 YSYEKL. The CDR3 length is 16 residues. CDR3 DNA sequence: TGCGCCAGCAGCCAAGCATTGGGACAGATTAATTCACCCCTCCACTTT. Protein: CASSQALGQINSPLHF.

This clone has just one count. V usage is TRBV28 and J usage is TRBJ2-3; 8 bases agree with TRBD1. From germline, CDR1 is MDHEN and CDR2 SYDVKM. The ends lost 2 bases at V and 6 bases at J; junction bases unmatched: 7. The CDR3 spans 15 residues. DNA for the CDR3: TGTGCCAGCAGTTTAACCAGGGGGCGCGCGGATACGCAGTATTTT. As protein: CASSLTRGRADTQYF. Drawing the rest from reference TRBV28 and TRBJ2-3, the complete variable domain is DVKVTQSSRYLVKRTGEKVFLECVQDMDHENMFWYRQDPGLGLRLIYFSYDVKMKEKGDIPEGYSVSREKKERFSLILESASTNQTSMYLCASSLTRGRADTQYFGPGTRLTVL.

The genes are TRBV12-3 or TRBV12-4 and TRBJ1-1; tentative D call: TRBD1 (6 bases). The CDR3 is 11 residues long. V lost 4 bases to trimming and J lost 8 bases, with 8 bases between them. The CDR3 sequence is CASSSGAEAFF. CDR3 DNA: TGTGCCAGCAGTTCAGGGGCCGAAGCTTTCTTT.

The J gene is TRBJ2-1, the V gene TRBV9; 9 bases map to TRBD1. The CDR3 length is 15 residues. Per germline, CDR1 SGDLS and CDR2 YYNGEE. V trimming: 2 bases; J trimming: 4 bases; junction bases outside the gene matches: 4. CDR3 residues: CASSVRDRAYNEQFF. The CDR3 coding sequence is TGTGCCAGCAGCGTCCGGGACAGGGCTTACAATGAGCAGTTCTTC. The entire variable domain, with the rest obtained from reference TRBV9 and TRBJ2-1, is as follows: DSGVTQTPKHLITATGQRVTLRCSPRSGDLSVYWYQQSLDQGLQFLIQYYNGEERAKGNILERFSAQQFPDLHSELNLSSLELGDSALYFCASSVRDRAYNEQFFGPGTRLTVL.

The chain uses TRBV15 and TRBJ2-7, with D tentatively TRBD1 (6 bases). The CDR3 is made up of 13 amino acids. V lost 0 bases, J lost 5 bases, and 8 bases lay in between. The germline V gene has CDR1 LNHNV and CDR2 YYDKDF (reference sequence). DNA of the CDR3: TGTGCCACCAGCAGAGACTGGACAGACGAGCAGTACTTC. It specifies CATSRDWTDEQYF. Variable domain in full (rest from reference TRBV15 and TRBJ2-7): DAMVIQNPRYQVTQFGKPVTLSCSQTLNHNVMYWYQQKSSQAPKLLFHYYDKDFNNEADTPDNFQSRRPNTSFCFLDIRSPGLGDTAMYLCATSRDWTDEQYFGPGTRLTVT.

The chain employs TRBV28 and TRBJ2-2, with D hard to call. Germline lookup yields CDR1 MDHEN and CDR2 SYDVKM. The CDR3 is 12 residues long. Trimming shortened V by 8 bases and J by 4 bases, and 8 bases separated the two germline ends. The CDR3 sequence: CASFSSTGELFF. DNA for the CDR3: TGTGCCAGCTTTTCTTCCACCGGGGAGCTGTTTTTT.

J is TRBJ2-1 and V is TRBV5-1; 9 nucleotides agree with TRBD1. The V segment lost 5 bases and the J segment 8 bases; nucleotides outside the gene matches: 5. Per germline, CDR1 SGHRS and CDR2 YFSETQ. The length of the CDR3 is 13 residues. DNA for the CDR3: TGCGCCAGCAGGGTACAGGGGGCTGATGAGCAGTTCTTC. It specifies CASRVQGADEQFF.

This clone came up once. This chain joins TRBV6-5 and TRBJ1-6; the D is unclear. CDR3 length: 14 amino acids. Deletions cut 7 bases from V and 7 bases from J, with 14 bases between. Germline V gene data show CDR1 as MNHEY and CDR2 as SVGAGI. CDR3 loop: CASNTRDANSPLHF. The CDR3 bases are TGTGCCAGCAATACACGGGATGCCAATTCACCCCTCCACTTT.

This clone occurred a few times. The rearrangement links TRBV12-3 or TRBV12-4 to TRBJ2-1; D is unresolved. The CDR3 spans 13 residues. Trimming cost V 6 bases and J 4 bases, with 10 bases left between them. The CDR3 is CASSLSLYNEQFF. The CDR3, as DNA: TGTGCCAGCAGCCTATCCCTTTACAATGAGCAGTTCTTC.

The gene calls are TRBV29-1 and TRBJ2-7, with 10 positions matching TRBD1. The CDR3 runs to 14 residues. Germline V gives CDR1 SQVTM, CDR2 ANQGSEA. After removal of 1 base from V and 5 bases from J, the junction contained 5 bases not matched to a gene. CDR3 sequence: CSVEVAGTGDEQYF. CDR3 nucleotide sequence: TGCAGCGTTGAAGTGGCCGGGACAGGGGACGAGCAGTACTTC.

J is TRBJ2-5 and V is TRBV7-9; 11 bases are shared with TRBD1. CDR1 and CDR2 (germline): SEHNR, FQNEAQ (reference sequence). V shed 5 bases, J shed 3 bases, and the junction held 2 bases outside the gene matches. The CDR3 runs 14 residues. The chain's CDR3 is CASSRDRGKETQYF. The DNA for the CDR3 is TGTGCCAGCAGCCGGGACAGGGGGAAAGAGACCCAGTACTTC.